This record looks at one T cell receptor (beta chain) sequence and its context. The antigen is unknown. PCR amplification relied on 60 Vbeta primers (plus 13 Jbeta primers). Methods used by the authors: About 12 million of about 88 million unique TCR beta chains were shared, per a later count. Using immunoSEQ multiplex PCR, the repertoire was profiled, and TCRdb retains in-frame clones only, with some absent. V, J and clone size derive from that table, while D and trimming were established from the DNA sequence. This sample's clone table lists 55,000 to 85,000 clones. CDR1 is LGHNA, CDR2 YSLEER, per germline. Trimming at V came to 0 bases and at J to 4 bases, leaving 16 bases not matched to a gene. The CDR3 contains 19 residues. Nominal health characterized the donors when sampled, though unrecorded immune exposures were likely. The data are from a study of cytomegalovirus exposure and HLA in healthy donors.

Broader study findings: In an earlier analysis, productive rearrangement rates for most beta V segments clustered near 87% or 30%. An Asian-associated ancestry cluster reportedly showed fewer N-insertions than the approximately 650-donor mean in a later analysis.

Specimen: PBMCs. This sequence originates from a woman under 40 in good health and CMV-seronegative. V and J are TRBV4-3 and TRBJ2-7, with 9 positions matching TRBD1. CDR3 sequence: CASSQEGDPTGTGFYEQYF. CDR3 sequence (DNA): TGCGCCAGCAGCCAAGAGGGCGACCCGACCGGGACAGGGTTTTACGAGCAGTACTTC.